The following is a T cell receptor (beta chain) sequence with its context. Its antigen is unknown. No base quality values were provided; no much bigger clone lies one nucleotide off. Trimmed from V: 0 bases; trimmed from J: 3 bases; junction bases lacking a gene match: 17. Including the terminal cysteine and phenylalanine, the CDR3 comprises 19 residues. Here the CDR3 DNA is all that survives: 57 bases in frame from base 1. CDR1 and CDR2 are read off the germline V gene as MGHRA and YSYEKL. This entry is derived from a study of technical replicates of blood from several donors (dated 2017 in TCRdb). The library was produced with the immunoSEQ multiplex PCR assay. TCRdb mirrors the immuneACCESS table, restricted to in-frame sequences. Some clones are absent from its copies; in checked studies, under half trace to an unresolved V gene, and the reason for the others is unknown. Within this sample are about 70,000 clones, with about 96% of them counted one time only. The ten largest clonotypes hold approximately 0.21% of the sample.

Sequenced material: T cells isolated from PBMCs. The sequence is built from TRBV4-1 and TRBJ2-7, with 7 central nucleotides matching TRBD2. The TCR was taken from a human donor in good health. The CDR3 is CASSQEWGKGGRGIYEQYF. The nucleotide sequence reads TGCGCCAGCAGCCAAGAATGGGGGAAAGGCGGGAGAGGGATCTACGAGCAGTACTTC.